This passage covers 30 T cell receptor beta chains from one sample sequenced in a study of cytomegalovirus exposure and HLA in healthy donors (dated by TCRdb to the late 2010s). Libraries were prepared through the immunoSEQ multiplex PCR assay. For the multiplex PCR, a mixture combining 60 forward primers for TCR Vbeta segments and 13 reverse primers for TCR Jbeta segments was used. What TCRdb holds here is the immuneACCESS table cut down to in-frame rearrangements. Part of the clones is not present; checked against another copy, under half of the missing clones reflect an unresolved V gene, and the others are unexplained. The sample profile shows about 130,000 clones; 76% of them were found once. The ten largest clones capture around 3.1% of the sample. Sequencing used PBMCs. The receptors stem from a man in his forties in good health and CMV-seronegative.

The genes are TRBV5-6 and TRBJ2-7; D uncertain. This CDR3 spans 11 amino acids. Trimming stripped 2 bases from V and 10 bases from J, with 10 bases between. The germline V gene encodes CDR1 SGHDT and CDR2 YYEEEE. In DNA form, the CDR3 reads TGTGCCAGCAGCTTTAGAGAGAACCAGTACTTC. Translation gives CASSFRENQYF. The complete variable domain, with remaining parts taken from reference TRBV5-6 and TRBJ2-7, reads DAGVTQSPTHLIKTRGQQVTLRCSPKSGHDTVSWYQQALGQGPQFIFQYYEEEERQRGNFPDRFSGHQFPNYSSELNVNALLLGDSALYLCASSFRENQYFGPGTRLTVT.

The rearrangement joins TRBV7-9 to TRBJ1-4, with 8 bases that match TRBD1. The trim removed 1 base at V and 17 bases at J, leaving 15 bases unmatched. The CDR3 is 15 amino acids. Per the germline V gene, CDR1 is SEHNR and CDR2 is FQNEAQ (reference sequence). The CDR3 here is CASSLGQGANAIRFF. In DNA, the CDR3 is TGTGCCAGCAGCTTAGGCCAGGGGGCTAACGCAATACGTTTTTTT.

Written as DNA, the CDR3 is TGTGCCAGCAGCCACCCCGCGGGGGGAGCTAACTATGGCTACACCTTC. Its protein product is CASSHPAGGANYGYTF. The chain uses TRBV5-7 and TRBJ1-2; maybe TRBD1 (5 bases). TRBV5-7 belongs to the ORF category, with a function that is uncertain. CDR3 length equals 16 residues. V dropped 4 bases and J dropped 0 bases, with 16 bases sitting between them.

The chain recombines TRBV6-6 with TRBJ1-5; 7 nucleotides align to TRBD1. The J segment lost 3 bases and the V segment lost 5 bases, leaving 7 bases of the junction unmatched. The CDR3 has 15 amino acids. Germline V gives CDR1 MNHNY, CDR2 SVGAGI (reference sequence). The CDR3 bases are TGTGCCAGCAGTCCGGGACAGAGACACAATCAGCCCCAGCATTTT. This gives the protein CASSPGQRHNQPQHF.

The chain couples TRBV4-3 to TRBJ2-7, with 9 positions matching TRBD1. The CDR3 runs to 14 residues. J lost 3 bases, V lost 4 bases, and 4 bases had no gene match. CDR1 LGHNA and CDR2 YSLEER come from the germline V gene. The DNA of the CDR3 is TGCGCCAGCAGCCTGGGACAGGGAGGCTACGAGCAGTACTTC. It codes for CASSLGQGGYEQYF.

The chain has TRBV30 and TRBJ1-1, with D possibly being TRBD1 (5 bases). This CDR3 region has 15 residues. CDR1 and CDR2 from the germline V gene are GTSNPN and SVGIG (reference sequence). Trimming left V 3 bases short and J 5 bases short, with 19 bases between. Written as DNA, the CDR3 is TGTGCCTGGAGCGGGAGCGGCGCCTGGGGGACTGAAGCTTTCTTT. Translating it yields CAWSGSGAWGTEAFF.

The CDR3 reads CASSSRDYPVPDTQYF. CDR3 bases: TGTGCCAGCAGCTCCCGGGACTACCCAGTCCCAGATACGCAGTATTTT. V gene TRBV14 combines with J gene TRBJ2-3, with 7 bases aligning to TRBD2. The CDR3 consists of 16 residues. V lost 5 bases to trimming and J lost 4 bases; unmatched junction nucleotides: 12. Per germline, CDR1 SGHDN and CDR2 FVKESK.

V usage is TRBV5-6 and J usage is TRBJ2-5, with 7 bases identical to TRBD1. This CDR3 contains 15 residues. With V trimmed by 2 bases and J by 5 bases, 9 bases remained unmatched. The germline gives CDR1 SGHDT, CDR2 YYEEEE. The CDR3 DNA is TGTGCCAGCAGCTTTATAAGGGGGCGCGAGGAGACCCAGTACTTC. Its translation: CASSFIRGREETQYF. Variable domain in full (rest from reference TRBV5-6 and TRBJ2-5): DAGVTQSPTHLIKTRGQQVTLRCSPKSGHDTVSWYQQALGQGPQFIFQYYEEEERQRGNFPDRFSGHQFPNYSSELNVNALLLGDSALYLCASSFIRGREETQYFGPGTRLLVL.

This chain connects TRBV27 to TRBJ2-1; D is ambiguous. V shed 4 bases and J shed 2 bases, with 15 bases lying between them. CDR3 size: 16 residues. The V gene's germline CDR1 is MNHEY and CDR2 SMNVEV (reference sequence). The CDR3 here is CASSSMRPQPYNEQFF. Written as DNA, the CDR3 is TGTGCCAGCAGTTCTATGCGTCCCCAACCCTACAATGAGCAGTTCTTC.

In its sample, this clone was seen a few times. The V call is TRBV18, the J call TRBJ1-1; 8 nucleotides align to TRBD1. This CDR3 has 16 amino acids. Germline loops: CDR1 KGHSH, CDR2 LQKENI. The trim removed 3 bases at V and 6 bases at J, leaving 12 bases unmatched. This chain's CDR3 is CASSPGQERGSAEAFF. The CDR3 DNA follows: TGTGCCAGCTCACCGGGACAGGAAAGGGGAAGTGCTGAAGCTTTCTTT.

The sample holds a few counts of this clone. V and J are TRBV7-3 and TRBJ2-1; 8 bases are a match to TRBD2. CDR3 size: 16 residues. V lost 3 bases to trimming and J lost 6 bases; unmatched junction nucleotides: 10. Germline V gene lookup returns CDR1 SGHTA and CDR2 FQGTGA. The CDR3 spells CASSLGRGTRVNEQFF. CDR3 DNA: TGTGCCAGCAGCTTGGGTCGAGGGACTAGGGTCAATGAGCAGTTCTTC.

The chain uses TRBV4-2 and TRBJ2-3, with 8 positions matching TRBD2. This CDR3 region has 17 residues. V shed 0 bases, J shed 0 bases, and the junction held 5 bases outside the gene matches. Germline values: CDR1 LGHNA, CDR2 YNFKEQ. The CDR3 region is CASSQDRGLASTDTQYF. CDR3 bases: TGTGCCAGCAGCCAAGATCGAGGACTAGCTAGCACAGATACGCAGTATTTT.

The gene calls are TRBV25-1 and TRBJ2-5, with 8 bases lining up with TRBD2. J gave up 5 bases and V 4 bases, and 9 bases lay outside the gene matches. This CDR3 region has 15 residues. CDR1 and CDR2 from the germline V gene are MGHDK and SYGVNS. The CDR3 DNA is TGTGCCAGCAGTGCCGTCTTAGCGGGGAGTGAGACCCAGTACTTC. Amino acids: CASSAVLAGSETQYF.

In its sample, this clone was seen once. The chain couples TRBV7-9 to TRBJ2-7; 9 positions match TRBD2. There are 18 residues in the CDR3. From germline, CDR1 is SEHNR and CDR2 FQNEAQ (reference sequence). Trimming removed 5 bases from V and 2 bases from J; junction bases left unmatched: 16. The CDR3 region has the DNA TGTGCCAGCAGCCCGTCTAGCGGGGCCCGCCCCGGGCCCTACGAGCAGTACTTC. Amino acid sequence: CASSPSSGARPGPYEQYF.

In this sample, this clone turned up a few times. This rearrangement joins TRBV28 to TRBJ2-6; D may be TRBD2 (5 bases). There are 14 residues in the CDR3. V was cut by 4 bases and J by 2 bases, with 6 bases left in between. Germline CDR1 is MDHEN and CDR2 is SYDVKM. CDR3 sequence: CASSSGTGANVLTF. The CDR3, as DNA: TGTGCCAGCAGTTCCGGGACTGGGGCCAACGTCCTGACTTTC. The full variable domain, its missing parts supplied by reference TRBV28 and TRBJ2-6, is DVKVTQSSRYLVKRTGEKVFLECVQDMDHENMFWYRQDPGLGLRLIYFSYDVKMKEKGDIPEGYSVSREKKERFSLILESASTNQTSMYLCASSSGTGANVLTFGAGSRLTVL.

The chain employs TRBV6-6 and TRBJ1-2, with a tentative D call TRBD1 (6 bases). Germline V gene lookup returns CDR1 MNHNY and CDR2 SVGAGI (reference sequence). The CDR3 has 13 residues. Trimming shortened V by 4 bases and J by 4 bases, and 10 bases separated the two germline ends. The CDR3 reads CASSSDRTYGYTF. CDR3 nucleotide sequence: TGTGCCAGCAGTTCCGACAGGACCTATGGCTACACCTTC.

This clone was seen only once. V usage is TRBV30 and J usage is TRBJ1-5, with 7 nucleotides matching TRBD1. There are 14 residues in the CDR3. V lost 2 bases to trimming and J lost 4 bases; unmatched junction nucleotides: 5. CDR1 and CDR2 from the germline V gene are GTSNPN and SVGIG (reference sequence). The CDR3 sequence: CAWSLGQRNQPQHF. In nucleotides, the CDR3 is TGTGCCTGGAGTTTGGGACAGCGAAATCAGCCCCAGCATTTT.

This clone was counted a single time. This chain uses TRBV19 with TRBJ1-2, with D uncertain. Germline V gene lookup returns CDR1 LNHDA and CDR2 SQIVND (reference sequence). This CDR3 comprises 14 residues. V gave up 3 bases and J gave up 4 bases, with 12 bases separating them. The CDR3 DNA reads as TGTGCCAGTAGTATGGGAGTTTCTAGCTATGGCTACACCTTC. Translated, it gives CASSMGVSSYGYTF. The full variable domain, rest sourced from reference TRBV19 and TRBJ1-2, is DGGITQSPKYLFRKEGQNVTLSCEQNLNHDAMYWYRQDPGQGLRLIYYSQIVNDFQKGDIAEGYSVSREKKESFPLTVTSAQKNPTAFYLCASSMGVSSYGYTFGSGTRLTVV.

V is TRBV27 and J is TRBJ2-7; 9 bases agree with TRBD2. V was pared by 7 bases and J by 3 bases, with 10 bases of the junction left unmatched. The CDR3 runs to 15 residues. Per the germline V gene, CDR1 is MNHEY and CDR2 is SMNVEV (reference sequence). The CDR3: CASNSRAGGRYEQYF. The DNA for the CDR3 is TGTGCCAGCAACTCAAGAGCGGGAGGTCGCTACGAGCAGTACTTC.

This clone was seen a single time. The chain links TRBV11-1 to TRBJ2-1, with D possibly TRBD1 on 6 matching bases. Germline CDR1 SGHAT, CDR2 FQDESV (reference sequence). The length of the CDR3 is 16 residues. V gave up 1 base and J gave up 6 bases, with 16 bases separating them. CDR3 DNA sequence: TGTGCCAGCAGCTTAGATTGGCAGGGGATCCGCAATGAGCAGTTCTTC. Translated, it gives CASSLDWQGIRNEQFF.

V gene TRBV30 combines with J gene TRBJ1-5; tentative D call: TRBD1 (5 bases). Germline CDR1 GTSNPN, CDR2 SVGIG (reference sequence). Deletions cut 4 bases from V and 2 bases from J, with 9 bases between. The CDR3 totals 13 residues. The CDR3 is CAWTGGGNQPQHF. The DNA for the CDR3 is TGTGCCTGGACCGGGGGAGGCAATCAGCCCCAGCATTTT.

The V call is TRBV18, the J call TRBJ1-4, with 7 nucleotides matching TRBD1. V lost 1 base to trimming and J lost 7 bases; unmatched junction nucleotides: 3. Per the germline V gene, CDR1 is KGHSH and CDR2 is LQKENI. The CDR3 loop spans 14 amino acids. CDR3 amino acids: CASSPQGAREKLFF. The CDR3 coding sequence is TGTGCCAGCTCACCACAGGGGGCTCGTGAAAAACTGTTTTTT. Combining the CDR3 with reference TRBV18 and TRBJ1-4 gives the whole variable domain NAGVMQNPRHLVRRRGQEARLRCSPMKGHSHVYWYRQLPEEGLKFMVYLQKENIIDESGMPKERFSAEFPKEGPSILRIQQVVRGDSAAYFCASSPQGAREKLFFGSGTQLSVL.

The genes are TRBV19 and TRBJ1-1; perhaps TRBD1 as D (6 bases). CDR3 length: 14 residues. Between the trimmed V and J ends, which lost 9 bases and 0 bases, there was a span of 14 bases. CDR1 and CDR2 from the germline V gene are LNHDA and SQIVND (reference sequence). CDR3 sequence (DNA): TGTGCCAGCGAGGACAGATTCATGAACACTGAAGCTTTCTTT. Its protein is CASEDRFMNTEAFF. The full variable domain, rest sourced from reference TRBV19 and TRBJ1-1, is DGGITQSPKYLFRKEGQNVTLSCEQNLNHDAMYWYRQDPGQGLRLIYYSQIVNDFQKGDIAEGYSVSREKKESFPLTVTSAQKNPTAFYLCASEDRFMNTEAFFGQGTRLTVV.

The V call is TRBV7-3, the J call TRBJ2-3; TRBD2 matches at 11 bases. The CDR3 contains 16 residues. V lost 5 bases and J lost 6; bases outside the gene matches: 10. Germline CDR1 reads SGHTA; CDR2 reads FQGTGA. The CDR3 region has the DNA TGTGCCAGCAGCACAGGGACTAGCGGATTTAGGGATACGCAGTATTTT. This gives the protein CASSTGTSGFRDTQYF.

This clone was detected once. Other DNA sequences in this sample translate to the same CDR3. This chain links TRBV4-1 with TRBJ1-5; D is uncertain. Germline lookup yields CDR1 MGHRA and CDR2 YSYEKL. V was trimmed by 0 bases and J by 7 bases, leaving 7 bases between them. CDR3 length: 13 residues. The CDR3: CASSQDYSQPQHF. In DNA form, the CDR3 reads TGCGCCAGCAGCCAAGATTACAGCCAGCCCCAGCATTTT.

This chain uses TRBV19 with TRBJ2-3; TRBD2 agrees at 9 bases. The ends lost 7 bases at V and 1 base at J; junction bases unmatched: 6. Looked up from germline, CDR1 is LNHDA and CDR2 is SQIVND (reference sequence). The CDR3 has 15 amino acids. CDR3 loop: CASKTGLARTDTQYF. Written as DNA, the CDR3 is TGTGCCAGTAAGACGGGACTAGCCCGCACAGATACGCAGTATTTT.

The chain recombines TRBV18 with TRBJ1-5, with D perhaps TRBD1 (5 bases). V lost 2 bases, J lost 9 bases, and 20 bases lay in between. The germline gives CDR1 KGHSH, CDR2 LQKENI. CDR3 size: 16 residues. The CDR3 loop reads CASSPGSRGSFGPQHF. The CDR3, as DNA: TGTGCCAGCTCACCAGGGAGTCGGGGGTCCTTTGGGCCCCAGCATTTT. Full variable domain (rest looked up from reference TRBV18 and TRBJ1-5): NAGVMQNPRHLVRRRGQEARLRCSPMKGHSHVYWYRQLPEEGLKFMVYLQKENIIDESGMPKERFSAEFPKEGPSILRIQQVVRGDSAAYFCASSPGSRGSFGPQHFGDGTRLSIL.

In this sample, this clone turned up once. The V call is TRBV11-2, the J call TRBJ1-2, with 9 bases identical to TRBD1. Per the germline V gene, CDR1 is SGHAT and CDR2 is FQNNGV. This CDR3 contains 15 residues. V lost 1 base, J lost 4 bases, and 4 bases stayed unmatched. CDR3 sequence: CASSLGGQGRYGYTF. In DNA form, the CDR3 reads TGTGCCAGCAGCTTAGGGGGACAGGGACGCTATGGCTACACCTTC. The full variable domain, in which reference TRBV11-2 and TRBJ1-2 provide the parts outside the CDR3, is EAGVAQSPRYKIIEKRQSVAFWCNPISGHATLYWYQQILGQGPKLLIQFQNNGVVDDSQLPKDRFSAERLKGVDSTLKIQPAKLEDSAVYLCASSLGGQGRYGYTFGSGTRLTVV.

This clone turned up a few times. The J gene is TRBJ2-1, the V gene TRBV27; 7 nucleotides align to TRBD2. The CDR3 consists of 13 residues. The V and J ends lost 7 bases and 5 bases, in that order; junction bases with no gene match: 5. Germline CDR1 MNHEY, CDR2 SMNVEV (reference sequence). CDR3 loop: CASKAGNNNEQFF. The CDR3 coding sequence is TGTGCCAGCAAAGCGGGGAATAACAATGAGCAGTTCTTC.

The chain combines TRBV7-9 with TRBJ2-7; 9 nucleotides agree with TRBD2. Germline V gene lookup returns CDR1 SEHNR and CDR2 FQNEAQ (reference sequence). The CDR3 loop spans 19 amino acids. V was clipped by 2 bases and J by 7 bases; unmatched bases: 21. In DNA, the CDR3 is TGTGCCAGCAGCTTATCCAGGGGACGGTCTAGCGGGATGCGAGAAGAGCAGTACTTC. It yields the protein CASSLSRGRSSGMREEQYF.